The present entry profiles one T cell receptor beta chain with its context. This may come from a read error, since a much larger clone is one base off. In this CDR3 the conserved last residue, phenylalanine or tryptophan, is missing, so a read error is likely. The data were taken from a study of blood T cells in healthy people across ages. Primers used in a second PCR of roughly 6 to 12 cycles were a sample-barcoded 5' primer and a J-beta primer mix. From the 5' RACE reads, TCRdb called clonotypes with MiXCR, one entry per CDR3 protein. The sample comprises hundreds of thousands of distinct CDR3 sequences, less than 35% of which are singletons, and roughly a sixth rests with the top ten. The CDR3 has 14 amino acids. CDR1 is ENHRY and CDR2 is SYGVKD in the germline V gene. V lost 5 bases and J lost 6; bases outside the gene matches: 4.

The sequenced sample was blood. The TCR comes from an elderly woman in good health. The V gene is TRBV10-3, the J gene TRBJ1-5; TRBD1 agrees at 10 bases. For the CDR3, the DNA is TGTGCCATCAGTAACGGACAGGGGGTTCAGCCCCAGCATTGT. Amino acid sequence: CAISNGQGVQPQHC.